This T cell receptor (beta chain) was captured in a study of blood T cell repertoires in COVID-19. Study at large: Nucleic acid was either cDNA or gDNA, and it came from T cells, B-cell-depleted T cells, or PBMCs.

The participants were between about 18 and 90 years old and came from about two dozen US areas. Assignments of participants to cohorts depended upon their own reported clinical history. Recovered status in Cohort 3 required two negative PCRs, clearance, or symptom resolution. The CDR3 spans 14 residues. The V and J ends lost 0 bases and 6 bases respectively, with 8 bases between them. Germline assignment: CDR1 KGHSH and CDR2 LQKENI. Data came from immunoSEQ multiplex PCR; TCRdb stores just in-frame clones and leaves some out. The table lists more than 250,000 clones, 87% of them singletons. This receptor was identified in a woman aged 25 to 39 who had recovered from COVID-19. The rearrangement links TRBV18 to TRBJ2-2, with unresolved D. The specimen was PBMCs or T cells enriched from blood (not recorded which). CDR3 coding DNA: TGTGCCAGCTCACCACCAGCCGGAGCCGGGGAGCTGTTTTTT. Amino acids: CASSPPAGAGELFF.